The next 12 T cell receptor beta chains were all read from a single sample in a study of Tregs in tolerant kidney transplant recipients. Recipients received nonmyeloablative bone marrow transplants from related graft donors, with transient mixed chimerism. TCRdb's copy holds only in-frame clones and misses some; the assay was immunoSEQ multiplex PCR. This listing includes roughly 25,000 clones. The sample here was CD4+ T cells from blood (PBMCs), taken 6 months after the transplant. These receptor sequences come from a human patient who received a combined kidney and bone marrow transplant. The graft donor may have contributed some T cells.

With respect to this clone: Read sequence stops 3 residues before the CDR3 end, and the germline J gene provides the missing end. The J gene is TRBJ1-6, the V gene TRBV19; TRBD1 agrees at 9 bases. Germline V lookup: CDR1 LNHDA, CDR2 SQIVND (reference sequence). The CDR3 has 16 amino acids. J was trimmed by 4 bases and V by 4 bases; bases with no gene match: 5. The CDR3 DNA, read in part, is TGTGCCAGTAGTACCCTAGGACAGGGGTATAATTCACCC. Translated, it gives CASSTLGQGYNSP. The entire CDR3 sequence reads CASSTLGQGYNSPLHF.

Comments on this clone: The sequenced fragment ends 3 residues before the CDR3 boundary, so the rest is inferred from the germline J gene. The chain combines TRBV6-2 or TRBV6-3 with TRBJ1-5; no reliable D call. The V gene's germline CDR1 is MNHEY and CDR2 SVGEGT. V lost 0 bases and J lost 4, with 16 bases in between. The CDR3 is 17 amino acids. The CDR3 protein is CASSYSKGKVLNQPQHF. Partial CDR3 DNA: TGTGCCAGCAGTTACTCGAAGGGTAAGGTTTTAAATCAGCCC.

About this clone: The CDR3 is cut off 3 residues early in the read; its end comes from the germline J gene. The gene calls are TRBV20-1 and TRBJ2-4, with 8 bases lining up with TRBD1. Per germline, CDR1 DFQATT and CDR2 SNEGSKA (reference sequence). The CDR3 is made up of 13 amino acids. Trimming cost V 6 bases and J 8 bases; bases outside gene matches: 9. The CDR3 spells CSAVTGARDIQYF. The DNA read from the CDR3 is TGCAGTGCGGTGACAGGGGCGAGGGACATT.

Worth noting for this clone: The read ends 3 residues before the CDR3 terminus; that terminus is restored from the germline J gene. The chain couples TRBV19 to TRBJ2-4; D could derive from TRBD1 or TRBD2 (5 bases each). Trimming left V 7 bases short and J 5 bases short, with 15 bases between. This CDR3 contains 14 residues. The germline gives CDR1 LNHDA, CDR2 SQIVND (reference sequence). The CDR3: CASTMRGVENIQYF. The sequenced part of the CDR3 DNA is TGTGCCAGTACCATGAGGGGAGTCGAAAACATT.

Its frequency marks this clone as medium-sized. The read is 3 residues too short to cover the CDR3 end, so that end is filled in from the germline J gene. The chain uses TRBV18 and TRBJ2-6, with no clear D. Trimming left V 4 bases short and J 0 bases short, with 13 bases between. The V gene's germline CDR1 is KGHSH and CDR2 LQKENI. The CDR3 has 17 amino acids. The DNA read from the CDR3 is TGTGCCAGCTCACACGCCGTAAGCCTCTCTGGGGCCAACGTC. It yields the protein CASSHAVSLSGANV. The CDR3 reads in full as CASSHAVSLSGANVLTF.

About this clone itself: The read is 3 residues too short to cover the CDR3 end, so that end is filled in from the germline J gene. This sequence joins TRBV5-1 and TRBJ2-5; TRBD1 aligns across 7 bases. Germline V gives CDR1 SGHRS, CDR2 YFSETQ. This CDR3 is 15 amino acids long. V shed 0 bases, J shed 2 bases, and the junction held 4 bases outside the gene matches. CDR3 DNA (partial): TGCGCCAGCAGCTTGGGCGACAGGGTACAAGAGACC. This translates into CASSLGDRVQET. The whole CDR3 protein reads CASSLGDRVQETQYF.

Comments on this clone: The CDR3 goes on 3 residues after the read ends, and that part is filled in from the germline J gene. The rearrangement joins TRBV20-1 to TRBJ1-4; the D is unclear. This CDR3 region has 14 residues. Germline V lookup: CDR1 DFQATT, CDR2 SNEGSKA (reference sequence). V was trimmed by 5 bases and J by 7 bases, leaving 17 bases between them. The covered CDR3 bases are TGCAGTGCTGTCAACAGTCGCTCCCTTGAAAAA. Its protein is CSAVNSRSLEK. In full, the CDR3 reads CSAVNSRSLEKLFF.

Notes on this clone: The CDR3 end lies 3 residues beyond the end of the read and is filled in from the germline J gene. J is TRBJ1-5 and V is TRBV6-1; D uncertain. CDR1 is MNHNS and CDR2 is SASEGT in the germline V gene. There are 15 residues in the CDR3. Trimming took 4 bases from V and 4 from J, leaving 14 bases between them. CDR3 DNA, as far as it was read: TGTGCCAGCAGTGGCGGACTCGATCCTAATCAGCCC. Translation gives CASSGGLDPNQP. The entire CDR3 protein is CASSGGLDPNQPQHF.

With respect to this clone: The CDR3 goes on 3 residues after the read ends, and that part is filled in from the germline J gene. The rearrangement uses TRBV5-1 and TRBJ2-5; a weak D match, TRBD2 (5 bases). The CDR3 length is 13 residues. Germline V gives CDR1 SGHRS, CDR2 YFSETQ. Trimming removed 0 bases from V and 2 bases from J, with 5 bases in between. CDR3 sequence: CASSLGGQETQYF. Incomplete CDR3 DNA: TGCGCCAGCAGCTTGGGCGGGCAAGAGACC.

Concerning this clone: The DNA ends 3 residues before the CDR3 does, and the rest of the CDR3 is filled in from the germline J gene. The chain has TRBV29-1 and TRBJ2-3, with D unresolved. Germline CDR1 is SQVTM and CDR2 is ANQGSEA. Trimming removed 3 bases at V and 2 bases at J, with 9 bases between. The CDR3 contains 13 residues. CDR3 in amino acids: CSVDSDPTDTQYF. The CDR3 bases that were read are TGCAGCGTTGACAGCGATCCCACAGATACG.

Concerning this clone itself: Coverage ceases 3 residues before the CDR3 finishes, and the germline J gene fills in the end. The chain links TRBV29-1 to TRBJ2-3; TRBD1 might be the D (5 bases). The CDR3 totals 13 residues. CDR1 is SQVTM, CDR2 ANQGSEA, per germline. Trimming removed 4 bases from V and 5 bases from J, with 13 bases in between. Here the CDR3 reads CSVARGRGDTQYF. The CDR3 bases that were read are TGCAGCGTTGCGCGCGGAAGGGGAGATACG.

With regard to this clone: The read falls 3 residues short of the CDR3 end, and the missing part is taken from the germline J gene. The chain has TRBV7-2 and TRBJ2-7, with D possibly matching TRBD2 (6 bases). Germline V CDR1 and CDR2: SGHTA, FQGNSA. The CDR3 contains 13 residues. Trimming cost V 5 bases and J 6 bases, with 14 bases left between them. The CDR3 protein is CASSRDWTVEQYF. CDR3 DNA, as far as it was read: TGTGCCAGCAGCCGGGACTGGACTGTCGAG.